The clone carrying this T cell receptor beta chain was counted only a few times. Its antigen is unidentified. The PCR contained 60 Vbeta and 13 Jbeta primers. Libraries were prepared by immunoSEQ multiplex PCR; TCRdb keeps only in-frame clonotypes and omits some of them. The repertoire holds about 210,000 clones, with more than 75% as singletons. The sample is drawn from a study of cytomegalovirus exposure and HLA in healthy donors. Findings of the study overall: A previous analysis found most TCR beta V segments productive roughly 87% or roughly 30% of the time. TRBV6-2, TRBV6-3 and some other V segments were excluded as indistinguishable. For most TCR sequences rarity was the rule, although some public TCRs occurred in many donors.

This CDR3 contains 16 residues. The germline V gene has CDR1 SQVTM and CDR2 ANQGSEA. Trimming pared 6 bases from V and 0 bases from J, leaving 17 bases between. The rearrangement links TRBV29-1 to TRBJ1-4; D is possibly TRBD1 (5 bases). The sequenced material came from PBMCs. The TCR comes from a woman in her twenties or thirties in good health and CMV-seropositive. Here the CDR3 reads CSVRGSGGATNEKLFF. The CDR3 DNA reads as TGCAGCGTGAGAGGATCGGGGGGGGCAACTAATGAAAAACTGTTTTTT.